The 2 T cell receptor beta chains listed next were all sequenced from one sample in a study of blood T cell repertoires in COVID-19. Here immunoSEQ multiplex PCR was the method, and the copy in TCRdb shows in-frame clones only, minus some. The sample records 110,000 to 150,000 clones, more than 80% being singletons. Sequenced: peripheral blood. The receptor set was obtained from a woman aged 60-70 years with active COVID-19.

This clone was counted a single time. The chain uses TRBV27 and TRBJ1-5; TRBD1 aligns across 8 bases. The CDR3 is 16 amino acids. The germline V gene has CDR1 MNHEY and CDR2 SMNVEV (reference sequence). After removal of 6 bases from V and 1 base from J, the junction contained 8 bases not matched to a gene. CDR3 coding DNA: TGTGCCAGCAGCCGGACAGGGCGAGGAAGCAATCAGCCCCAGCATTTT. The encoded protein is CASSRTGRGSNQPQHF.

The chain employs TRBV11-2 and TRBJ2-3, with D possibly TRBD1 on 6 matching bases. The V gene's germline CDR1 is SGHAT and CDR2 FQNNGV. The CDR3 has 14 amino acids. V was clipped by 5 bases and J by 1 base, with 10 bases between them. The CDR3 sequence: CASSPRTGTDTQYF. The CDR3 region has the DNA TGTGCCAGCAGCCCCCGGACAGGCACAGATACGCAGTATTTT.